This TCR beta chain was found in a study of blood T cell repertoires in COVID-19 (dated by TCRdb to 2018 to 2021). At the level of the whole study: Samples covering the acute and convalescent phases of COVID-19 were provided by collaborators in the United States, Italy and Spain. The prospective study material was composed of cDNA or gDNA derived from T cells, B-cell-depleted T cells, or PBMCs. Deeply sampled blood TCRbeta repertoires from subjects exposed to, actively infected with, or recovered from COVID-19 were included in the dataset. A freely available public database, intended as a resource for researchers studying the immune response to SARS-CoV-2, is where the repertoires were released. The samples were drawn from two sources: the first 160 participants of the ongoing ImmuneRACE study, and 1,000 to 1,500 subjects contributed by 6 global collaborators. The sample metadata nearly always contained a de-identified subject ID, COVID-19 status, age in years and sex. Where available, HLA class I and class II types were obtained from metadata supplied by the sample provider rather than from assay-based typing. The investigation overall reported the following: How much clinical and demographic metadata was included differed by source and by participant, and the metadata was provided uncurated.

Regarding this clone: Its antigen is not yet known. Qualities for individual bases were not recorded, and no much larger clone is one base off.

Samples from volunteer blood donors who had recovered from COVID-19 were contributed by a second Seattle source. Collaborating institutions collected whole blood in K2EDTA tubes following their own protocols. Collaborator samples were shipped for TCRbeta analysis as frozen whole blood, isolated PBMCs, or DNA extracted from either sample type. The immunoSEQ Assay, a bias-controlled multiplex PCR, was used to amplify TCRbeta CDR3 regions from genomic DNA. The paper's processing steps were these. The number of nucleated cells in each sample was estimated by amplification of reference gene primers within the assay. To quantify the absolute abundance of each unique TCRbeta CDR3 rearrangement, sequence reads were collapsed and filtered. Productive Simpson clonality was computed per sample as the square root of Simpson's diversity index over productive rearrangements. Here the immuneACCESS table is served through TCRdb, limited to in-frame sequences with V and J called. Missing clones are a known gap in these copies; in checked studies unresolved V genes cover under half, and the rest lacks a known reason. V and J calls and clone size are copied from that table; D and trimming were computed from the DNA. Counted in this sample were 310,000 or so clones; approximately 88% of them appeared once. Of the sample, under 8% falls within the top ten clones.

Sequencing input: peripheral blood. This clonotype was obtained from a man aged 18 to 29 who had recovered from COVID-19.

Here is the DNA: TGTGCCAGCAGCTTAGCGGGTACTAGTTACAATGAGCAGTTCTTC. It encodes CASSLAGTSYNEQFF. The V and J genes are TRBV7-6 and TRBJ2-1; the D gene is possibly TRBD2, with 5 bases matching. V gives up 0 bases and J gives up 4 bases, and the segment between their germline ends measures 10 bases. CDR3 length: 15 amino acids, cysteine to phenylalanine. The retained sequence is limited to the CDR3, 45 bases, with the frame set at the first base. Looking up the germline V gene yields CDR1 SGHVS and CDR2 FNYEAQ.